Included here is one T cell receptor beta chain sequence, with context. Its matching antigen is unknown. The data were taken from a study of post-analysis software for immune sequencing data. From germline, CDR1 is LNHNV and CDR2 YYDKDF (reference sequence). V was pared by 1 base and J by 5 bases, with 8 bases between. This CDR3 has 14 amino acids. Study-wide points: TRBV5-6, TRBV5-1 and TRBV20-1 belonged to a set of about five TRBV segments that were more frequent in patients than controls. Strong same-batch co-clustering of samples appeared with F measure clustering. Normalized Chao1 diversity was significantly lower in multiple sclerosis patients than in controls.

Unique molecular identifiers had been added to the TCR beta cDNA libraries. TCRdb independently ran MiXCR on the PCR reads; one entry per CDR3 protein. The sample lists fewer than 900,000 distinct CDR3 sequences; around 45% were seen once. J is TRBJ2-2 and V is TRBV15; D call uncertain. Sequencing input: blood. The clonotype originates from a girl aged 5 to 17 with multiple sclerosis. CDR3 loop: CATSRGDGTGELFF. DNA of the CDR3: TGTGCCACCAGCAGAGGTGACGGAACCGGGGAGCTGTTTTTT.